Each of the 19 T cell receptor beta chains below was sequenced from the same sample in a study of shared clonotypes between healthy human individuals. Using immunoSEQ multiplex PCR, the repertoire was profiled, and TCRdb retains in-frame clones only, with some absent. The sample records some 1,900,000 clones, about 95% being singletons. The naive CD8 population came from CD45RO-negative cells selected for CCR7, without terminally differentiated effector memory CD45RA+ cells. Sample: naive CD8+ T cells sorted from blood. Receptors were obtained from a young man in good health.

The chain uses TRBV12-5 and TRBJ2-2; 13 bases are a match to TRBD2. Per the germline V gene, CDR1 is LGHNT and CDR2 is FRNRAP. This CDR3 spans 18 amino acids. The V segment lost 6 bases and the J segment 1 base; nucleotides outside the gene matches: 8. CDR3 residues: CASGPDGTSGMNTGELFF. CDR3 nucleotide sequence: TGTGCTAGTGGGCCTGACGGGACTAGCGGGATGAACACCGGGGAGCTGTTTTTT.

V and J are TRBV9 and TRBJ2-7; the D call may be TRBD1 or TRBD2 (5 bases each). The CDR3 covers 14 residues. Between the trimmed V and J ends, which lost 3 bases and 3 bases, there was a span of 13 bases. CDR1 and CDR2 from the germline V gene are SGDLS and YYNGEE. The CDR3 region has the DNA TGTGCCAGCAGCGCACGGGACGTTTTCTACGAGCAGTACTTC. Protein: CASSARDVFYEQYF.

The CDR3 DNA reads as TGCGCCAGCAGCCAAGATGGAGGACGGGCTATGGACGAGCAGTACTTC. This gives the protein CASSQDGGRAMDEQYF. The chain uses TRBV4-1 and TRBJ2-7, with TRBD2 as a possible D gene (5 bases). The CDR3 spans 16 residues. Germline V gene data show CDR1 as MGHRA and CDR2 as YSYEKL. Trimming took off 0 bases at V and 5 bases at J, with 17 bases between the two ends.

V is TRBV11-2 and J is TRBJ2-1; the D gene is possibly TRBD1 (5 bases). The V gene's germline CDR1 is SGHAT and CDR2 FQNNGV. The CDR3 contains 16 residues. Trimming shortened V by 3 bases and J by 0 bases, and 12 bases separated the two germline ends. The CDR3 protein is CASSFGQFFSYNEQFF. The CDR3, as DNA: TGTGCCAGCAGCTTTGGACAATTCTTCTCCTACAATGAGCAGTTCTTC.

A note on this clone: Other DNA sequences in the same sample also yield this CDR3. CDR3 DNA: TGTGCCAGCAGCTTAAGACAGGGAGGAACAGATACGCAGTATTTT. It specifies CASSLRQGGTDTQYF. V gene TRBV11-3 combines with J gene TRBJ2-3; D is possibly TRBD1 (7 bases). The CDR3 loop spans 15 amino acids. Trimming took off 2 bases at V and 3 bases at J, with 12 bases between the two ends. From germline, CDR1 is SGHNT and CDR2 YENEEA.

The chain joins TRBV7-8 to TRBJ1-2; D ambiguous. Germline V gene data show CDR1 as SGHVS and CDR2 as FQNEAQ. Trimming removed 2 bases at V and 8 bases at J, with 9 bases between. There are 12 residues in the CDR3. For the CDR3, the DNA is TGTGCCAGCAGCTTATGTCCCGTCGGCTACACCTTC. Translating gives CASSLCPVGYTF.

The chain employs TRBV19 and TRBJ1-5; D is unresolved. V lost 6 bases to trimming and J lost 6 bases, with 9 bases between them. This CDR3 has 12 amino acids. Germline-derived CDR1 and CDR2 are LNHDA and SQIVND (reference sequence). The CDR3 coding sequence is TGTGCCAGTAGCCTCCGTGGTCAGCCCCAGCATTTT. Translation gives CASSLRGQPQHF.

The chain couples TRBV9 to TRBJ1-5; D perhaps matches TRBD1 (6 bases). Germline V gives CDR1 SGDLS, CDR2 YYNGEE. V lost 0 bases, J lost 6 bases, and 13 bases lay in between. The length of the CDR3 is 15 residues. The CDR3 loop is CASSVGPGASQPQHF. The CDR3 bases are TGTGCCAGCAGCGTAGGCCCGGGGGCGAGTCAGCCCCAGCATTTT.

A remark on this clone: At one end, the junction sequence differs from germline, possibly due to a read error. The chain recombines TRBV25-1 with TRBJ2-1, with D uncertain. The germline V gene encodes CDR1 MGHDK and CDR2 SYGVNS. CDR3 length equals 12 residues. In DNA, the CDR3 is TGTGCCAGCAGTGAATCCTTCAATGAGCAGTTCTTC. Its translation: CASSESFNEQFF.

The chain carries TRBV7-9 and TRBJ2-5, with D tentatively TRBD1 or TRBD2 (5 bases each). Germline V gene data show CDR1 as SEHNR and CDR2 as FQNEAQ (reference sequence). Trimming cost V 3 bases and J 5 bases, with 13 bases left between them. CDR3 size: 14 residues. The CDR3 coding sequence is TGTGCCAGCAGCTTCCGGGACGTCGGGGAGACCCAGTACTTC. Its protein product is CASSFRDVGETQYF.

The chain employs TRBV27 and TRBJ2-3, with 7 bases that match TRBD2. Trimming at V came to 3 bases and at J to 4 bases, leaving 4 bases not matched to a gene. The CDR3 runs 14 residues. The germline V gene encodes CDR1 MNHEY and CDR2 SMNVEV (reference sequence). The CDR3 bases are TGTGCCAGCAGTTTGTATCTAGCGGCAGATACGCAGTATTTT. This encodes CASSLYLAADTQYF.

The chain employs TRBV27 and TRBJ2-7; TRBD2 is a possible D gene (6 bases). Per germline, CDR1 MNHEY and CDR2 SMNVEV (reference sequence). V was cut by 6 bases and J by 9 bases, with 12 bases left in between. The CDR3 spans 11 residues. The CDR3 bases are TGTGCCAGCAGGGAGGGGTACCGGCAGTACTTC. Protein: CASREGYRQYF.

The rearrangement links TRBV28 to TRBJ1-2; the D gene is possibly TRBD1 (5 bases). CDR3 length equals 16 residues. Germline values: CDR1 MDHEN, CDR2 SYDVKM. Between the trimmed V and J ends, which lost 6 bases and 5 bases, there was a span of 22 bases. The CDR3 is CASRPKSRLGLYGYTF. In DNA form, the CDR3 reads TGTGCCAGCAGGCCGAAGAGCCGACTGGGACTTTATGGCTACACCTTC.

The CDR3 sequence is CASSDGTGASYEQYF. The CDR3, as DNA: TGCGCCAGCAGTGATGGCACGGGGGCCTCCTACGAGCAGTACTTC. This chain connects TRBV10-1 to TRBJ2-7, with D possibly being TRBD1 or TRBD2 (6 bases each). Germline CDR1 WNHNN, CDR2 SYGVQD (reference sequence). V gave up 3 bases and J gave up 0 bases, with 12 bases separating them. The CDR3 has 15 amino acids.

The chain recombines TRBV29-1 with TRBJ1-1; D unresolved. Germline values: CDR1 SQVTM, CDR2 ANQGSEA. The length of the CDR3 is 13 residues. V lost 4 bases to trimming and J lost 3 bases, with 12 bases between them. The CDR3 reads CSVAVGHYTEAFF. CDR3 coding DNA: TGCAGCGTTGCGGTAGGCCATTACACTGAAGCTTTCTTT.

For this clone: This sample also contains other DNA sequences that code for the same CDR3. The chain couples TRBV27 to TRBJ2-5; possibly TRBD2 for D (5 bases). The CDR3 spans 13 residues. Germline V gene data show CDR1 as MNHEY and CDR2 as SMNVEV (reference sequence). V dropped 2 bases and J dropped 3 bases, with 7 bases sitting between them. This CDR3 is CASSLGGEETQYF. The DNA of the CDR3 is TGTGCCAGCAGTTTAGGAGGTGAAGAGACCCAGTACTTC.

Notes on this clone: Other DNA sequences of this sample code for an identical CDR3. The chain employs TRBV29-1 and TRBJ2-3; maybe TRBD2 (5 bases). The germline V gene has CDR1 SQVTM and CDR2 ANQGSEA. There are 12 residues in the CDR3. V lost 6 bases to trimming and J lost 1 base, with 8 bases between them. In nucleotides, the CDR3 is TGCAGCGTGGAGAGGGGCACAGATACGCAGTATTTT. Amino acid sequence: CSVERGTDTQYF.

The chain has TRBV19 and TRBJ1-1, with D possibly TRBD1 on 6 matching bases. The CDR3 sequence is 19 residues long. Germline CDR1 and CDR2: LNHDA and SQIVND (reference sequence). The V and J ends lost 2 bases and 0 bases respectively, with 22 bases between them. Here the CDR3 DNA reads TGTGCCAGTAGTATAAGGGGGTACAGTGGGTTCCCCATGAACACTGAAGCTTTCTTT. Translation gives CASSIRGYSGFPMNTEAFF.

The chain links TRBV10-3 to TRBJ2-7; 10 bases map to TRBD2. The CDR3 contains 13 residues. Germline CDR1 is ENHRY and CDR2 is SYGVKD. V shed 8 bases, J shed 6 bases, and the junction held 7 bases outside the gene matches. The CDR3 loop is CAIGLAEGGEQYF. The CDR3 bases are TGTGCCATCGGACTAGCGGAGGGAGGCGAGCAGTACTTC.